The sequence of this T cell receptor beta chain was determined in a study of beta chain features in type 1 diabetes. Study-level points and caveats: VDJ junctions from type 1 diabetes patients carried fewer insertions and larger deletions. Across all four CD4+ subsets, people with type 1 diabetes showed modestly shorter TCRB CDR3s.

Germline CDR1 reads SGDLS; CDR2 reads YYNGEE. The V end was cut by 2 bases, the J end by 4 bases, with 8 bases between. This CDR3 spans 13 amino acids. On this clone itself: Its cognate antigen is unknown.

The authors reverse transcribed all of the isolated RNA, so sequencing captured expressed TCRB transcripts. The protocol was immunoSEQ multiplex PCR, while the TCRdb copy is restricted to in-frame clones and leaves out a portion. The sample shows about 180,000 clones, around 8% of them seen only once. This receptor was identified in a woman in her thirties or forties with type 1 diabetes. The rearrangement links TRBV9 to TRBJ2-3, with D tentatively TRBD2 (6 bases). The sequenced material came from central memory CD4+ T cells from blood. The DNA of the CDR3 is TGTGCCAGCAGCGTGCCGGGGGCAGATACGCAGTATTTT. Protein: CASSVPGADTQYF.